Only one count was recorded for the clone carrying this T cell receptor beta chain. The data were obtained in a study of cytomegalovirus exposure and HLA in healthy donors. The CDR3 is 12 amino acids. CDR1 is SGHAT, CDR2 FQNNGV, per germline. V was cut by 8 bases and J by 1 base, with 8 bases left in between. PCR primers comprised 60 Vbeta and 13 Jbeta primers. Repertoires were generated with immunoSEQ multiplex PCR, while TCRdb's copy carries only in-frame clones and drops some. In the table there are approximately 190,000 clones, around four fifths of which are singletons. The rearrangement uses TRBV11-2 and TRBJ1-2; possibly TRBD1 for D (6 bases). This clonotype was obtained from a woman aged 45-65 years in good health and CMV-seropositive. Sequencing was done on a sample of PBMCs. The CDR3 nucleotides read TGTGCCAGCGCACAGGGTAACTATGGCTACACCTTC. It is translated as CASAQGNYGYTF.